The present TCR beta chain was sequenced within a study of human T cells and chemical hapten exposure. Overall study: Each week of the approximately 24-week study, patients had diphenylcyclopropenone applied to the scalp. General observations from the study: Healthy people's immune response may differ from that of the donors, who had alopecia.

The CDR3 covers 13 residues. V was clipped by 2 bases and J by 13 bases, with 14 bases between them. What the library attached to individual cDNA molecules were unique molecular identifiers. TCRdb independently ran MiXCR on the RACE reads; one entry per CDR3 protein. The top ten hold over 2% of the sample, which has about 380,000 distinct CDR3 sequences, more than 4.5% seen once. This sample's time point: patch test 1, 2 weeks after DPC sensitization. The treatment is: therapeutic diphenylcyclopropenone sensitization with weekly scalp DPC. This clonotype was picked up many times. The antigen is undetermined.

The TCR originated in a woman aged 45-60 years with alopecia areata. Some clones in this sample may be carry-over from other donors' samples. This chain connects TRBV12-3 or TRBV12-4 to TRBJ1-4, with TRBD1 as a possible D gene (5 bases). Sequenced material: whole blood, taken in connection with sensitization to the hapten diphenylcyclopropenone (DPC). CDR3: CASSLTGGEGLFF. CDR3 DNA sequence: TGTGCCAGCAGTTTAACAGGAGGGGAAGGACTGTTTTTT.